These 20 T cell receptor beta chains were all obtained from the same sample, sequenced in a study of blood T cell repertoires in COVID-19. The table came from immunoSEQ multiplex PCR; TCRdb's copy has only in-frame clones and leaves some out. The top ten clones hold about 15% of a sample with 120,000 or so clones, around 80% of them seen once. The material sequenced was peripheral blood. All receptors come from a man aged 30 to 39 with COVID-19, enrolled during active disease.

The CDR3, as DNA: TGTGCCAGTAGTGCCACTAGCGGTGATACGCAGTATTTT. Residues: CASSATSGDTQYF. The genes are TRBV19 and TRBJ2-3; 8 nucleotides line up with TRBD2. Trimming took 5 bases from V and 6 from J; bases not matched to a gene: 4. Germline V gene data show CDR1 as LNHDA and CDR2 as SQIVND (reference sequence). CDR3 length: 13 amino acids.

The CDR3 region has the DNA TGTGCCAGCAGCCCGGGGGAGAGGGGCAATCAGCCCCAGCATTTT. Translating it yields CASSPGERGNQPQHF. The V call is TRBV3-1 (or the pseudogene TRBV3-2), the J call TRBJ1-5, with D tentatively TRBD1 (5 bases). From germline, CDR1 is LGHDT and CDR2 YNNKEL (reference sequence). Trimming took 4 bases from V and 2 from J, leaving 12 bases between them. The CDR3 has 15 amino acids.

V is TRBV19 and J is TRBJ1-5; 9 nucleotides line up with TRBD1. With 5 bases clipped from V and 5 bases from J, the junction kept 10 bases outside the gene matches. The CDR3 spans 16 residues. Germline V CDR1 and CDR2: LNHDA, SQIVND (reference sequence). CDR3 amino acids: CASSPPMDRGYQPQHF. In DNA form, the CDR3 reads TGTGCCAGTAGTCCACCGATGGACAGGGGCTATCAGCCCCAGCATTTT.

V gene TRBV5-1 combines with J gene TRBJ1-1; 8 nucleotides match TRBD1. The junction had 4 bases not matched to a gene; V was cut back by 4 bases and J by 2 bases. The CDR3 runs to 14 residues. The V gene's germline CDR1 is SGHRS and CDR2 YFSETQ. The CDR3 reads CASSTTGVNTEAFF. DNA for the CDR3: TGCGCCAGCAGCACGACAGGGGTAAACACTGAAGCTTTCTTT.

The V gene is TRBV11-2, the J gene TRBJ1-2; D possibly corresponds to TRBD1 (5 bases). The CDR3 length is 14 residues. V lost 5 bases and J 7 bases, leaving 17 bases between the germline ends. The germline V gene has CDR1 SGHAT and CDR2 FQNNGV. CDR3 amino acids: CASSPSRGEGGYTF. The CDR3 bases are TGTGCCAGCAGCCCGAGCCGGGGGGAGGGTGGCTACACCTTC. Full variable domain (missing parts from reference TRBV11-2 and TRBJ1-2): EAGVAQSPRYKIIEKRQSVAFWCNPISGHATLYWYQQILGQGPKLLIQFQNNGVVDDSQLPKDRFSAERLKGVDSTLKIQPAKLEDSAVYLCASSPSRGEGGYTFGSGTRLTVV.

This clone was observed a handful of times. The rearrangement links TRBV2 to TRBJ2-7, with 10 positions matching TRBD1. The CDR3 runs 14 residues. Trimming cost V 6 bases and J 8 bases; bases outside gene matches: 10. Germline V gives CDR1 SNHLY, CDR2 FYNNEI. CDR3 amino acids: CASSSPGQGIKQYF. The DNA for the CDR3 is TGTGCCAGCAGCAGCCCGGGACAGGGGATCAAGCAGTACTTC. Variable domain in full (rest from reference TRBV2 and TRBJ2-7): EPEVTQTPSHQVTQMGQEVILRCVPISNHLYFYWYRQILGQKVEFLVSFYNNEISEKSEIFDDQFSVERPDGSNFTLKIRSTKLEDSAMYFCASSSPGQGIKQYFGPGTRLTVT.

V usage is TRBV4-1 and J usage is TRBJ2-5; the match to TRBD2 covers 8 bases. Germline trimming cut 2 bases from V and 5 bases from J; bases unmatched to any gene: 4. Looked up from germline, CDR1 is MGHRA and CDR2 is YSYEKL. The CDR3 totals 14 residues. The CDR3 coding sequence is TGCGCCAGCAGCCAATCCGGACTAGCCGAGACCCAGTACTTC. Translated: CASSQSGLAETQYF.

Only one count was recorded for this clone. This rearrangement joins TRBV2 to TRBJ2-1; possible D gene TRBD2, 5 bases. V dropped 3 bases and J dropped 6 bases, with 9 bases sitting between them. Germline V gene data show CDR1 as SNHLY and CDR2 as FYNNEI. The CDR3 length is 13 residues. The CDR3 loop reads CASSDESGNEQFF. The CDR3 DNA follows: TGTGCCAGCAGTGACGAAAGCGGCAATGAGCAGTTCTTC.

The V call is TRBV10-2, the J call TRBJ2-7; TRBD2 aligns across 12 bases. Looked up from germline, CDR1 is WSHSY and CDR2 is SAAADI. This CDR3 comprises 19 residues. V shed 3 bases and J 0 bases; nucleotides not matched to a gene: 12. DNA for the CDR3: TGCGCCAGCAGTGATTTACTAGCGGGGGGTCCCAGGAGCTCCTACGAGCAGTACTTC. It is translated as CASSDLLAGGPRSSYEQYF.

The chain links TRBV10-3 to TRBJ1-4; TRBD1 might be the D (5 bases). The CDR3 totals 14 residues. Germline assignment: CDR1 ENHRY and CDR2 SYGVKD. The V end lost 3 bases, the J end lost 8 bases, and 13 bases lay between the germline ends. Here the CDR3 DNA reads TGTGCCATCAGTGACAGGGTGATGGGAGAAAAACTGTTTTTT. This sequence encodes CAISDRVMGEKLFF.

The V gene is TRBV7-8, the J gene TRBJ2-3, with D possibly TRBD2 on 5 matching bases. With 5 bases removed from V and 8 bases from J, the gap between germline ends came to 23 bases. Germline V CDR1 and CDR2: SGHVS, FQNEAQ. The CDR3 is 16 residues long. The CDR3 spells CASSLFTGRPPSTQYF. In DNA form, the CDR3 reads TGTGCCAGCAGCCTCTTCACGGGGAGACCACCTTCTACGCAGTATTTT. Full variable domain (missing parts from reference TRBV7-8 and TRBJ2-3): GAGVSQSPRYKVAKRGQDVALRCDPISGHVSLFWYQQALGQGPEFLTYFQNEAQLDKSGLPSDRFFAERPEGSVSTLKIQRTQQEDSAVYLCASSLFTGRPPSTQYFGPGTRLTVL.

The V gene is TRBV29-1, the J gene TRBJ2-5; D is unresolved. Trimming shortened V by 4 bases and J by 2 bases, and 14 bases separated the two germline ends. Looked up from germline, CDR1 is SQVTM and CDR2 is ANQGSEA. The CDR3 is 14 amino acids. This CDR3 reads CSVGRLWPQETQYF. Here the CDR3 DNA reads TGCAGCGTTGGTCGCTTGTGGCCACAAGAGACCCAGTACTTC.

The V call is TRBV4-3, the J call TRBJ1-2, with a weak D call TRBD1 (5 bases). The V end lost 3 bases, the J end lost 4 bases, and 18 bases lay between the germline ends. This CDR3 spans 16 amino acids. Looked up from germline, CDR1 is LGHNA and CDR2 is YSLEER. The CDR3 loop is CASSQDLWTPRYGYTF. The CDR3 DNA sequence: TGCGCCAGCAGCCAGGACCTTTGGACACCCCGCTATGGCTACACCTTC.

This clone was counted only a few times. This chain joins TRBV11-3 and TRBJ1-3; tentatively, D is TRBD1 (6 bases). V shed 1 base and J shed 8 bases, with 9 bases lying between them. CDR1 is SGHNT and CDR2 is YENEEA in the germline V gene. The CDR3 has 13 amino acids. The CDR3 DNA follows: TGTGCCAGCAGCTTAGGACAGGCGGACACCATATATTTT. Translation: CASSLGQADTIYF.

The J gene is TRBJ2-2, the V gene TRBV2, with D tentatively TRBD2 (6 bases). V lost 3 bases and J lost 2, with 10 bases in between. This CDR3 has 15 amino acids. From germline, CDR1 is SNHLY and CDR2 FYNNEI. The CDR3 sequence: CASSERDLNTGELFF. The DNA for the CDR3 is TGTGCCAGCAGTGAGCGGGACCTTAACACCGGGGAGCTGTTTTTT.

This chain links TRBV7-9 with TRBJ2-1; possible D gene TRBD2, 6 bases. The length of the CDR3 is 17 residues. Germline CDR1 reads SEHNR; CDR2 reads FQNEAQ (reference sequence). Deletions cut 5 bases from V and 0 bases from J, with 17 bases between. Here the CDR3 reads CASSLSPGGSSYNEQFF. The CDR3 nucleotides read TGTGCCAGCAGCCTTTCGCCCGGGGGAAGCTCCTACAATGAGCAGTTCTTC.

This rearrangement joins TRBV29-1 to TRBJ1-1, with TRBD1 matching 8 bases. Germline CDR1 is SQVTM and CDR2 is ANQGSEA. CDR3 size: 15 residues. The junction had 8 bases not matched to a gene; V was cut back by 1 base and J by 4 bases. The CDR3 DNA is TGCAGCGTTGAAGGCCCAGGGGGCCTGGGCACTGAAGCTTTCTTT. The encoded protein is CSVEGPGGLGTEAFF.

This clone was recorded once. Here the CDR3 reads CASSQDRGARGNQPQHF. The CDR3 nucleotides read TGCGCCAGCAGCCAAGATCGGGGGGCTCGGGGCAATCAGCCCCAGCATTTT. The gene calls are TRBV4-1 and TRBJ1-5; D is possibly TRBD1 (6 bases). Germline-derived CDR1 and CDR2 are MGHRA and YSYEKL. The CDR3 has 17 residues. V dropped 0 bases and J dropped 2 bases, with 14 bases sitting between them.

The chain employs TRBV11-3 and TRBJ2-7, with D possibly matching TRBD1 (7 bases). Germline V gives CDR1 SGHNT, CDR2 YENEEA. CDR3 size: 17 residues. The ends were cut back, 3 bases at V and 2 bases at J, with 20 bases in the middle. This CDR3 is CASSLAGGLIKPYEQYF. CDR3 DNA: TGTGCCAGCAGCTTGGCAGGGGGACTGATTAAGCCCTACGAGCAGTACTTC.

The rearrangement links TRBV10-1 to TRBJ2-7; 10 bases match TRBD1. Germline CDR1 is WNHNN and CDR2 is SYGVQD (reference sequence). The CDR3 loop spans 16 amino acids. V dropped 4 bases and J dropped 2; count of bases not matched to a gene: 8. The CDR3 region is CASSAIDRGLTYEQYF. In DNA form, the CDR3 reads TGCGCCAGCAGTGCCATAGACAGGGGGCTTACCTACGAGCAGTACTTC.